The 22 T cell receptor beta chains below come from one sample, sequenced in a study of blood T cell repertoires in COVID-19. The protocol was immunoSEQ multiplex PCR, while the TCRdb copy is restricted to in-frame clones and leaves out a portion. Of roughly 100,000 clones listed, 81% are singletons. Sequencing used peripheral blood. Receptors originate from a woman between 70 and 85 years old with acute or convalescent COVID-19.

The chain joins TRBV7-9 to TRBJ1-2, with a weak D call TRBD1 (5 bases). Germline CDR1 and CDR2: SEHNR and FQNEAQ (reference sequence). The CDR3 length is 12 residues. Trimming left V 5 bases short and J 5 bases short, with 9 bases between. In DNA form, the CDR3 reads TGTGCCAGCAGCCCTGACAGTTATGGCTACACCTTC. Its protein product is CASSPDSYGYTF.

The CDR3 loop reads CATSRDLRTSGPGGEADTQYF. CDR3 nucleotides: TGTGCCACCAGCAGAGATCTGCGGACTAGCGGGCCGGGAGGGGAGGCAGATACGCAGTATTTT. The V gene is TRBV15, the J gene TRBJ2-3; 11 positions match TRBD2. The germline gives CDR1 LNHNV, CDR2 YYDKDF (reference sequence). CDR3 length: 21 residues. Unmatched junction bases numbered 18, after V lost 0 bases and J lost 4 bases.

This clone was seen a few times. V usage is TRBV12-5 and J usage is TRBJ2-1; 9 positions match TRBD1. Trimming at V came to 6 bases and at J to 0 bases, leaving 3 bases not matched to a gene. This CDR3 has 15 residues. The germline V gene encodes CDR1 LGHNT and CDR2 FRNRAP. CDR3 bases: TGTGCTAGTGGCGCGGGACAGGGCTCCTACAATGAGCAGTTCTTC. As protein: CASGAGQGSYNEQFF. The whole variable domain, filled in from reference TRBV12-5 and TRBJ2-1, reads DARVTQTPRHKVTEMGQEVTMRCQPILGHNTVFWYRQTMMQGLELLAYFRNRAPLDDSGMPKDRFSAEMPDATLATLKIQPSEPRDSAVYFCASGAGQGSYNEQFFGPGTRLTVL.

V and J are TRBV11-2 and TRBJ1-4; 9 bases agree with TRBD1. Germline loops: CDR1 SGHAT, CDR2 FQNNGV. This CDR3 region has 13 residues. V shed 7 bases and J 7 bases; nucleotides not matched to a gene: 4. The CDR3 sequence is CASKQGAGEKLFF. DNA of the CDR3: TGTGCCAGCAAACAGGGGGCAGGTGAAAAACTGTTTTTT.

The rearrangement uses TRBV5-4 and TRBJ2-2, with 8 nucleotides matching TRBD1. Germline loops: CDR1 SGHNT, CDR2 YYREEE (reference sequence). The length of the CDR3 is 15 residues. V lost 4 bases and J lost 5; bases outside the gene matches: 7. DNA for the CDR3: TGTGCCAGCAGCCCGCAGGGGGCGGGGACCGGGGAGCTGTTTTTT. It codes for CASSPQGAGTGELFF.

J is TRBJ1-2 and V is TRBV5-6; the match to TRBD1 covers 8 bases. CDR1 and CDR2 from the germline V gene are SGHDT and YYEEEE. There are 14 residues in the CDR3. With V trimmed by 4 bases and J by 7 bases, 9 bases remained unmatched. Written as DNA, the CDR3 is TGTGCCAGCAGCCCACAAGGACAGGGCTTTGGCTACACCTTC. It specifies CASSPQGQGFGYTF.

The chain joins TRBV6-6 to TRBJ2-1; no firm D call. This CDR3 comprises 13 residues. Trimming stripped 1 base from V and 6 bases from J, with 7 bases between. Germline values: CDR1 MNHNY, CDR2 SVGAGI (reference sequence). Written as DNA, the CDR3 is TGTGCCAGCAGTTACTGGAGTAGCAATGAGCAGTTCTTC. Its protein product is CASSYWSSNEQFF.

The chain carries TRBV18 and TRBJ2-7, with no clear D. This CDR3 comprises 15 residues. Trimming shortened V by 3 bases and J by 3 bases, and 15 bases separated the two germline ends. The germline CDR1 and CDR2 sequences are KGHSH and LQKENI. CDR3 in amino acids: CASSPEKGVSYEQYF. CDR3 DNA: TGTGCCAGCTCACCGGAGAAAGGTGTAAGCTACGAGCAGTACTTC. The full variable domain, rest sourced from reference TRBV18 and TRBJ2-7, is NAGVMQNPRHLVRRRGQEARLRCSPMKGHSHVYWYRQLPEEGLKFMVYLQKENIIDESGMPKERFSAEFPKEGPSILRIQQVVRGDSAAYFCASSPEKGVSYEQYFGPGTRLTVT.

This clone was detected only once. This chain joins TRBV6-4 and TRBJ1-1, with TRBD1 matching over 12 bases. V shed 6 bases, J shed 1 base, and the junction held 6 bases outside the gene matches. CDR1 and CDR2 (germline): MRHNA, SNTAGT. The CDR3 consists of 16 residues. The CDR3 bases are TGTGCCAGCAGGGGGACAGGGGGCGCCGGGAACACTGAAGCTTTCTTT. Its protein is CASRGTGGAGNTEAFF.

This clone was observed once. The CDR3 DNA sequence: TGCAGCGTTGAAGAGGGCGTGGACGAGCAGTACTTC. It encodes CSVEEGVDEQYF. The rearrangement uses TRBV29-1 and TRBJ2-7, with D uncertain. This CDR3 comprises 12 residues. V lost 0 bases to trimming and J lost 5 bases, with 8 bases between them. The germline V gene has CDR1 SQVTM and CDR2 ANQGSEA.

This chain uses TRBV24-1 with TRBJ2-2; 9 bases are a match to TRBD2. Germline trimming cut 5 bases from V and 6 bases from J; bases unmatched to any gene: 15. The CDR3 totals 18 residues. CDR1 and CDR2 (germline): KGHDR, SFDVKD. The CDR3 reads CATSVTSAGSGSAGELFF. CDR3 sequence (DNA): TGTGCCACCAGTGTTACCTCCGCCGGTAGCGGGAGTGCCGGGGAGCTGTTTTTT.

The chain uses TRBV19 and TRBJ2-5; TRBD2 might be the D (5 bases). The CDR3 contains 15 residues. V gave up 6 bases and J gave up 4 bases, with 18 bases separating them. Germline CDR1 LNHDA, CDR2 SQIVND (reference sequence). CDR3 DNA: TGTGCCAGTAGCCCCCTTCCGGGGTTCGGAGAGACCCAGTACTTC. Translating gives CASSPLPGFGETQYF.

The CDR3, as DNA: TGTGCCACCGTGCTGCTAGCGGGAGGGCCGTACAATGAGCAGTTCTTC. Amino acids: CATVLLAGGPYNEQFF. The gene calls are TRBV28 and TRBJ2-1, with 12 bases aligning to TRBD2. Germline loops: CDR1 MDHEN, CDR2 SYDVKM. This CDR3 spans 16 amino acids. J lost 4 bases, V lost 10 bases, and 11 bases had no gene match.

The J gene is TRBJ1-3, the V gene TRBV4-2; 8 bases line up with TRBD1. The CDR3 length is 14 residues. Germline-derived CDR1 and CDR2 are LGHNA and YNFKEQ. J was trimmed by 8 bases and V by 2 bases; bases with no gene match: 5. The CDR3 bases are TGTGCCAGCAGCCAACTCGGACAGGGTGACACCATATATTTT. It specifies CASSQLGQGDTIYF.

In its sample, this clone was seen many times. The chain recombines TRBV19 with TRBJ2-1; D is possibly TRBD2 (5 bases). The V end was cut by 2 bases, the J end by 4 bases, with 18 bases between. Looked up from germline, CDR1 is LNHDA and CDR2 is SQIVND (reference sequence). The CDR3 sequence is 17 residues long. This CDR3 reads CASSIRRTVGIYNEQFF. The CDR3 DNA sequence: TGTGCCAGTAGTATAAGAAGGACTGTGGGGATTTACAATGAGCAGTTCTTC.

The rearrangement uses TRBV6-5 and TRBJ2-7; TRBD1 agrees at 10 bases. The CDR3 is 15 amino acids. CDR1 MNHEY and CDR2 SVGAGI come from the germline V gene. V was pared by 5 bases and J by 3 bases, with 7 bases of the junction left unmatched. CDR3: CASSHRTGGNYEQYF. The DNA of the CDR3 is TGTGCCAGCAGTCATCGGACAGGGGGTAACTACGAGCAGTACTTC.

V gene TRBV9 combines with J gene TRBJ1-2; maybe TRBD1 (6 bases). Trimming left V 4 bases short and J 4 bases short, with 17 bases between. Germline CDR1 is SGDLS and CDR2 is YYNGEE. This CDR3 region has 15 residues. CDR3 sequence: CASSQGRTDFYGYTF. Here the CDR3 DNA reads TGTGCCAGCAGCCAGGGACGGACAGACTTCTATGGCTACACCTTC.

The rearrangement joins TRBV4-1 to TRBJ1-2; tentatively, D is TRBD1 (6 bases). This CDR3 is 15 amino acids long. Germline CDR1 and CDR2: MGHRA and YSYEKL. V gave up 4 bases and J gave up 4 bases, with 16 bases separating them. CDR3: CASSPTGPHPYGYTF. CDR3 DNA sequence: TGCGCCAGCAGCCCCACAGGGCCGCACCCCTATGGCTACACCTTC.

V and J are TRBV4-3 and TRBJ2-1, with a weak D call TRBD2 (7 bases). Per the germline V gene, CDR1 is LGHNA and CDR2 is YSLEER. Between the trimmed V and J ends, which lost 4 bases and 10 bases, there was a span of 20 bases. The CDR3 length is 15 residues. The CDR3 loop is CASSLNPGWGGEQFF. DNA for the CDR3: TGCGCCAGCAGCCTCAACCCCGGTTGGGGGGGCGAGCAGTTCTTC.

The V call is TRBV30, the J call TRBJ2-2; no clear D gene. Trimming left V 3 bases short and J 6 bases short, with 8 bases between. Germline-derived CDR1 and CDR2 are GTSNPN and SVGIG (reference sequence). This CDR3 contains 12 residues. The chain's CDR3 is CAWSTVAGELFF. The CDR3 nucleotides read TGTGCCTGGAGCACAGTCGCCGGGGAGCTGTTTTTT.

The J gene is TRBJ2-7, the V gene TRBV7-2; 8 nucleotides align to TRBD1. The CDR3 runs to 14 residues. Germline V gives CDR1 SGHTA, CDR2 FQGNSA. Unmatched junction bases numbered 1, after V lost 2 bases and J lost 1 base. Here the CDR3 DNA reads TGTGCCAGCAGCTTAAGACAGGGGTCCTACGAGCAGTACTTC. It specifies CASSLRQGSYEQYF.

V and J are TRBV29-1 and TRBJ1-1, with TRBD1 identical over 7 bases. Germline trimming cut 6 bases from V and 0 bases from J; bases unmatched to any gene: 10. The germline V gene encodes CDR1 SQVTM and CDR2 ANQGSEA. The CDR3 extends over 15 amino acids. CDR3 protein: CSVNGGDSLNTEAFF. As DNA, the CDR3 is TGCAGCGTCAACGGGGGGGACAGTTTGAACACTGAAGCTTTCTTT.